The 3 T cell receptor beta chains presented below share a single source sample, sequenced in a study of blood T cell repertoires in COVID-19. The assay was immunoSEQ multiplex PCR, and TCRdb's table has in-frame clones only and misses some. The data contain 350,000 to 450,000 clones, just under 90% of them seen just once; the ten biggest clones take up 1.5% to 2%. Sequencing was carried out using PBMCs or T cells enriched from blood (not recorded which). The receptors originated from a woman between 25 and 40 years old who had recovered from COVID-19.

The chain recombines TRBV2 with TRBJ2-3; D is uncertain. Germline V gives CDR1 SNHLY, CDR2 FYNNEI. V gave up 4 bases and J gave up 4 bases, with 9 bases separating them. The CDR3 consists of 13 residues. The CDR3 DNA reads TGTGCCAGCAGTGGAGGCTTACCAGATACGCAGTATTTT. It encodes CASSGGLPDTQYF.

The chain uses TRBV28 and TRBJ2-1; 10 bases align to TRBD1. Germline trimming cut 2 bases from V and 7 bases from J; bases unmatched to any gene: 5. Per germline, CDR1 MDHEN and CDR2 SYDVKM. CDR3 length equals 15 residues. The CDR3 sequence is CASSLRDRGWNEQFF. CDR3 coding DNA: TGTGCCAGCAGTTTACGGGACAGGGGTTGGAATGAGCAGTTCTTC. Full variable domain (missing parts from reference TRBV28 and TRBJ2-1): DVKVTQSSRYLVKRTGEKVFLECVQDMDHENMFWYRQDPGLGLRLIYFSYDVKMKEKGDIPEGYSVSREKKERFSLILESASTNQTSMYLCASSLRDRGWNEQFFGPGTRLTVL.

The chain uses TRBV7-2 and TRBJ2-7; perhaps TRBD1 as D (5 bases). Germline CDR1 SGHTA, CDR2 FQGNSA. CDR3 length: 13 amino acids. Trimming pared 3 bases from V and 3 bases from J, leaving 9 bases between. CDR3 protein: CASSLGRDYEQYF. The DNA for the CDR3 is TGTGCCAGCAGCTTGGGCAGGGACTACGAGCAGTACTTC.